This T cell receptor beta chain originates from a study of vaccination and CD4 T cells after COVID-19. Treatment in this sample: roughly 11-day PBMC culture with coronavirus spike peptide pools or control peptides (ViraFEST assay). For this clonotype: The antigen is not known.

Germline assignment: CDR1 MNHEY and CDR2 SMNVEV (reference sequence). The CDR3 contains 14 residues. V lost 4 bases and J lost 0, with 8 bases in between. An Oncomine TCR Beta short-read assay was used to sequence the DNA from cultured CD4+ T cells. TCRdb re-derived calls from the PCR reads in MiXCR, one entry per CDR3 protein. Of some 3,700 distinct CDR3 sequences listed, 20% are singletons. The V gene is TRBV27, the J gene TRBJ2-3; D gene unclear. This TCR was sampled from a human donor who had recovered from COVID-19. Material: CD4+ T cells from blood, cultured in vitro. CDR3 in amino acids: CASSYGTSTDTQYF. DNA of the CDR3: TGTGCCAGCAGTTATGGCACCAGCACAGATACGCAGTATTTT.